This T cell receptor (beta chain) was obtained from a study of blood T cell repertoires in COVID-19. Study at large: Acute and convalescent COVID-19 samples came from the United States, Italy and Spain.

This CDR3 has 14 residues. V was clipped by 0 bases and J by 6 bases; unmatched bases: 2. Germline V lookup: CDR1 GTSNPN, CDR2 SVGIG (reference sequence). As originally analysed: Reference gene primer amplification yielded estimated nucleated cell counts. Only in-frame clones appear in the TCRdb table, and some are missing; sequencing was by immunoSEQ multiplex PCR. V and J calls and clone size follow that table, whereas D and trimming were derived from the DNA. The table includes roughly 78,000 clones, about 85% detected once. The sample consisted of peripheral blood. The chain links TRBV30 to TRBJ2-3, with TRBD2 identical over 11 bases. The clonotype comes from a man aged 50 to 59 with COVID-19, enrolled during active disease. The CDR3 reads CAWSVLAGVDTQYF. DNA of the CDR3: TGTGCCTGGAGTGTACTAGCGGGAGTGGATACGCAGTATTTT.